This T cell receptor (beta chain) comes out of a study of OX40 agonist ivuxolimab in advanced cancers. The study's findings and limits: Low normalized T-cell clonal expansion was additionally recorded for some nonresponders. Among expanded peripheral T cells, antigen specificity went undetermined.

The assay was immunoSEQ multiplex PCR, and TCRdb's table has in-frame clones only and misses some. Among 48,000 or so clones listed, roughly 92% were seen once. A note on this clone: Its antigen is unidentified.

Samples were taken at baseline and on day 1 of cycles 4 and 7. Germline V lookup: CDR1 MNHEY, CDR2 SVGAGI. The CDR3 loop spans 13 amino acids. V shed 10 bases and J shed 6 bases, with 16 bases lying between them. This TCR derives from an adult with an advanced solid tumor such as melanoma, head and neck, liver or kidney cancer. The chain uses TRBV6-5 and TRBJ1-5; D not certain. Sequenced here: CD4+ or CD8+ T cells sorted from blood, sampled in a trial of the OX40 agonist ivuxolimab. The DNA of the CDR3 is TGTGCCATCGTCGGGGAGGGCGGTCAGCCCCAGCATTTT. Its protein product is CAIVGEGGQPQHF.